This record looks at one TCR beta chain sequence and its context. Its antigen has not been determined. No clone much larger than this one lies a single base away; base qualities are absent. The identical CDR3 is also encoded by other nucleotide sequences in the sample. The donors were healthy, HIV-negative adults with no recently reported acute infections or vaccinations. Only Caucasian adults living in Nashville, Tennessee, USA were represented among the donors. Magnetic negative selection was used to enrich CD4+ T cells, after which naive cells were positively selected on CD45RA and the negative fraction became the memory subset. After blood collection by leukapheresis, PBMCs were isolated using Ficoll-Histopaque density gradient centrifugation and then cryopreserved in the vapor phase of liquid nitrogen. Purity and quantity of every magnetically sorted T cell population were checked by analytical flow cytometry. Genomic DNA was isolated from each sorted fraction and quantified by UV absorbance on a Nanodrop 2000c.

Using the deep immunoSEQ assay, multiplex PCR amplified TCR CDR3 regions from genomic DNA. Extracted genomic DNA from each cell subset was spread evenly across all wells of several immunoSEQ 96-well plates, with each plate serving as a replicate. For sorted subsets, approximately 200 ng of genomic DNA, equivalent to 25,000 to 35,000 T cell genomes, went into each replicate PCR. The purified libraries were quantified using a Qubit 3.0 fluorometer, sized with a Bioanalyzer 2100, and then quantified again using the KAPA Library Quantification kit. Every immunoSEQ 96-well plate was sequenced on a dedicated single-read 150-cycle Illumina NextSeq 550 flow cell. On the authors' methods: The immunoSEQ output contained only junctional sequences without quality scores, so filtering could not match that applied to full-length reads. Sequences were annotated with PyIR, a Python wrapper for IgBLAST v1.9, and V/J genes and CDR3 were assigned using IMGT germline references. Any read was removed if the V/J assignment was weak (E-value above 1e-6), the CDR3 was missing, or the read contained stop codons, out-of-frame junctions, or ambiguous translated residues. A V3J clonotype was defined by an identical inferred V gene, J gene, and CDR3 amino acid sequence. Percentage overlap between repertoires was computed as shared unique clonotypes divided by the size of the smaller repertoire. Three approaches were used to assess repertoire richness: RTK rarefaction, the Chao1 estimator, and Recon v2.1 estimates of unobserved clonotypes. Generation probabilities were computed with OLGA for all TCRbeta clonotypes obtained by the gDNA method from four donors. As stored in TCRdb, this immuneACCESS dataset retains in-frame rearrangements with V and J assigned. A fraction of the clones does not appear; measured against another copy, unresolved V genes explain less than half of the discrepancy, and the remainder lacks a known reason. That table supplies the V and J calls and clone size; D and trimming were determined from the DNA. The sample has about 2.5 million clones on record, around 90% of them singletons. In total, the top ten clones hold 0.37% of the sample.

V is reduced by 1 base and J by 2 bases, leaving a spacing of 7 bases between them. The CDR3, cysteine through phenylalanine, is 14 amino acids long. The DNA shown is the 42-base CDR3, in frame from base 1. Sequences SGHDT (CDR1) and YYEEEE (CDR2) are obtained from the germline V gene. These data come from a study of shared clonotypes between healthy human individuals (dated by TCRdb to the early 2020s). Describing the broader study: The cohort included a few men and a couple of women between 18 and 49 years of age. Per donor, three plates each were used for CD4 naive and CD4 memory, two for CD8 naive, and one for CD8 memory. The study deeply sequenced blood TCR repertoires of about 5 healthy adults to estimate repertoire size and the extent of clonotype sharing between individuals. To increase sequencing depth and limit assay-specific biases, TCR repertoire library preparation and sequencing were carried out by different laboratories using diverse techniques. Between about 0.8 and 9.5 billion PBMCs per donor were obtained by leukapheresis. The investigation overall reported the following: Incomplete sequencing was indicated by rarefaction of sorted-subset datasets, despite the large sequencing depth. Compared with non-shared clonotypes, the clonotypes found in all four sorted-subset donors had higher generation probabilities. The genetic and exposure-history diversity represented was limited by the small number of donors. Pairwise subsampling indicated that sequencing depth was expected to affect the degree of clonotype sharing among donors. About 5% of naive CD4, 3.5% of naive CD8, around 2.3% of memory CD4, and about 0.4% of memory CD8 clonotypes were shared across four donors. Sampling was restricted to blood, and TCR repertoires in tissue are likely to differ from TCR repertoires in blood. Estimated clonotype richness was generally larger for naive than for memory subsets.

The receptor was isolated from a man between 18 and 35 years old in good health. Some clones in this sample may be carry-over from other donors' samples. Sample: naive CD4+ T cells from PBMCs. Sample cell subset or site, as interpreted from the label and publication: CD45RA+ positively selected. The chain is assembled from TRBV5-6 and TRBJ1-3; tentative D gene TRBD1, with 6 bases matching. This receptor has the CDR3 CASSLRGPGNTIYF. The DNA sequence is TGTGCCAGCAGCTTGCGGGGGCCTGGAAACACCATATATTTT. Reference TRBV5-6 and TRBJ1-3 proteins supply the regions before and after the CDR3; the full variable domain is: DAGVTQSPTHLIKTRGQQVTLRCSPKSGHDTVSWYQQALGQGPQFIFQYYEEEERQRGNFPDRFSGHQFPNYSSELNVNALLLGDSALYLCASSLRGPGNTIYFGEGSWLTVV.